This T cell receptor (beta chain) is from a study of radiotherapy plus CTLA-4 blockade in lung cancer. The ends were cut back, 0 bases at V and 7 bases at J, with 13 bases in the middle. The CDR3 sequence is 15 residues long. Looked up from germline, CDR1 is SGHAT and CDR2 is FQNNGV. Method: immunoSEQ multiplex PCR; TCRdb's copy keeps in-frame clones and lacks some. The sample holds over 80,000 clones, roughly four fifths seen once. The chain combines TRBV11-2 with TRBJ2-1; the D gene could be TRBD1 or TRBD2 (5 bases each). Sample: peripheral blood, taken from a patient treated with radiotherapy plus ipilimumab. This TCR was sampled from a human donor with non-small cell lung cancer who had stable disease on radiotherapy plus ipilimumab. CDR3 sequence: CASSLDSGRFNEQFF. Written as DNA, the CDR3 is TGTGCCAGCAGCTTAGACTCGGGACGATTTAATGAGCAGTTCTTC. Full variable domain (remainder filled in from reference TRBV11-2 and TRBJ2-1): EAGVAQSPRYKIIEKRQSVAFWCNPISGHATLYWYQQILGQGPKLLIQFQNNGVVDDSQLPKDRFSAERLKGVDSTLKIQPAKLEDSAVYLCASSLDSGRFNEQFFGPGTRLTVL.